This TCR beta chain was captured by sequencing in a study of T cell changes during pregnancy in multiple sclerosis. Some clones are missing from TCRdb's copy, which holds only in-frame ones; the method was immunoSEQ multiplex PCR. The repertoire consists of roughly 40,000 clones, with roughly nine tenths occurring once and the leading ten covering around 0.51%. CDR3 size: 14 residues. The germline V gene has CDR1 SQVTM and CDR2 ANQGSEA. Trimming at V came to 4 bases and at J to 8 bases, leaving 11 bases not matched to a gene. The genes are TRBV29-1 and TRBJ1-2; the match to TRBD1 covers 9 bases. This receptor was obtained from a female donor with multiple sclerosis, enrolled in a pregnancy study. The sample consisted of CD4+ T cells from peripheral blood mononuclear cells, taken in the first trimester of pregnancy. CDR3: CSVGFGGTGSGYTF. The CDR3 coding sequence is TGCAGCGTTGGGTTTGGCGGGACAGGGAGCGGCTACACCTTC. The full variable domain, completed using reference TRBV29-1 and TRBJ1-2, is SAVISQKPSRDICQRGTSLTIQCQVDSQVTMMFWYRQQPGQSLTLIATANQGSEATYESGFVIDKFPISRPNLTFSTLTVSNMSPEDSSIYLCSVGFGGTGSGYTFGSGTRLTVV.